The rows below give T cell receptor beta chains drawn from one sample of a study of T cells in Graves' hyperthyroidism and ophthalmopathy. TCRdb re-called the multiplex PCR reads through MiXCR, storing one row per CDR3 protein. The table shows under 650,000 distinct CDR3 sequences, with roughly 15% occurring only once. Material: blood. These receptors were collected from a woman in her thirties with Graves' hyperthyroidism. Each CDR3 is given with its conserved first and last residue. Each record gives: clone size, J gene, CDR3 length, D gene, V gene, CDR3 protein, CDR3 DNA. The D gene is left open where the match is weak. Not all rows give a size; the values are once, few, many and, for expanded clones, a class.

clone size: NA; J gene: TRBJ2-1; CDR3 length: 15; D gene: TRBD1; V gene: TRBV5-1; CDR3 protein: CASSFRGQGYNEQFF; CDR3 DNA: TGCGCCAGCAGCTTCAGGGGACAGGGCTACAATGAGCAGTTCTTC
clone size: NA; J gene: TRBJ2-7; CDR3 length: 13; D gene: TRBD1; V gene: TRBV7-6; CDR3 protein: CASSFTGELEQYF; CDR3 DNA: TGTGCCAGCAGCTTCACAGGGGAACTCGAGCAGTACTTC
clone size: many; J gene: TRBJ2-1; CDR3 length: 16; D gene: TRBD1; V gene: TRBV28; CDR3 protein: CASRPLDRGGYNEQFF; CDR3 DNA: TGTGCCAGCAGACCACTGGACAGGGGGGGGTACAATGAGCAGTTCTTC
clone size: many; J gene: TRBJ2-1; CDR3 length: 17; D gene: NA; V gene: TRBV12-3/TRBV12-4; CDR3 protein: CASSSGTVPGSYNEQFF; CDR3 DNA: TGTGCCAGCAGTTCGGGGACGGTTCCTGGATCCTACAATGAGCAGTTCTTC
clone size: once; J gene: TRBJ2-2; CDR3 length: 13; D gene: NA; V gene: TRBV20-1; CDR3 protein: CSARYTGAGELFF; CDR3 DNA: TGCAGTGCTAGATACACCGGAGCCGGGGAGCTGTTTTTT
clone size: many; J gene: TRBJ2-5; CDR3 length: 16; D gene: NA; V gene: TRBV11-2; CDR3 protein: CASSPLTALGRETQYF; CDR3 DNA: TGTGCCAGCAGCCCGCTTACCGCCCTTGGGCGAGAGACCCAGTACTTC
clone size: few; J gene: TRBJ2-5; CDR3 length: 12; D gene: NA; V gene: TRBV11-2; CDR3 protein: CASSLDPLTQYF; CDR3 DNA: TGTGCCAGCAGCTTAGACCCGCTGACCCAGTACTTC
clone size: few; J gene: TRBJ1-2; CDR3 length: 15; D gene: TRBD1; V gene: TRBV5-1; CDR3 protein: CASSLSGGGMDGYTF; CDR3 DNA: TGCGCCAGCAGCCTCTCAGGGGGCGGGATGGATGGCTACACCTTC
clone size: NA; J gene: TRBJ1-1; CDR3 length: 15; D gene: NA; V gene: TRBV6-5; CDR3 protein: CASSYSLQTNTEAFF; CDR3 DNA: TGTGCCAGCAGTTACTCGTTACAGACCAACACTGAAGCTTTCTTT
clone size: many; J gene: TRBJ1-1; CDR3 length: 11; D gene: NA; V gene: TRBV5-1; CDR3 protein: CASSTSGIAFF; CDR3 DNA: TGCGCCAGCAGCACGAGCGGGATAGCTTTCTTT
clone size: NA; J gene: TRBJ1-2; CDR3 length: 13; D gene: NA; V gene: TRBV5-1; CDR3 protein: CASGPEVDYGYTF; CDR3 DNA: TGCGCCAGCGGCCCGGAGGTGGACTATGGCTACACCTTC
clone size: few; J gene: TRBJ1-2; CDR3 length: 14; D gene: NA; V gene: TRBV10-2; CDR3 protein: CASSEFRDIYGYTF; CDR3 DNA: TGCGCCAGCAGTGAGTTCAGAGACATCTATGGCTACACCTTC
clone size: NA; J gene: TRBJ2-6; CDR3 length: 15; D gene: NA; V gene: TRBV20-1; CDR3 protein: CSAQGRVSGANVLTF; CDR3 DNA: TGCAGTGCTCAGGGGAGGGTCTCTGGGGCCAACGTCCTGACTTTC
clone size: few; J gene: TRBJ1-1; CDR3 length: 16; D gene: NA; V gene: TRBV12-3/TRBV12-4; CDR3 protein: CASRGGTVKMNTEAFF; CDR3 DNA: TGTGCCAGCAGGGGAGGGACCGTAAAGATGAACACTGAAGCTTTCTTT
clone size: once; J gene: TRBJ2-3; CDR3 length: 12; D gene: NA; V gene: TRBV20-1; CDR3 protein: CSANDYTDTQYF; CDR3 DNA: TGCAGTGCTAACGACTATACAGATACGCAGTATTTT
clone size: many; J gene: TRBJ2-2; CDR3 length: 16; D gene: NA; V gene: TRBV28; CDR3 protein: CASRRPGGGGPRELFF; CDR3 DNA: TGTGCCAGCAGACGGCCCGGTGGGGGAGGCCCCCGGGAGCTGTTTTTT
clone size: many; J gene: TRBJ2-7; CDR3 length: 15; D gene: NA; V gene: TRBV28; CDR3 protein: CASSLRGEPLYEQYF; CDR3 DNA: TGTGCCAGCAGTTTAAGGGGGGAGCCACTCTACGAGCAGTACTTC
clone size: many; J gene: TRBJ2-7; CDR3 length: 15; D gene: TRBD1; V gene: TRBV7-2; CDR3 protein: CASSSAGTGAYEQYF; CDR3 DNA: TGTGCCAGCAGCTCAGCCGGGACAGGGGCCTACGAGCAGTACTTC
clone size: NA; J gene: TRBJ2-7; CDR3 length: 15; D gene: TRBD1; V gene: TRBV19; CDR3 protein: CASSMGTGGYNEQYF; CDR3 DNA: TGTGCCAGTAGTATGGGGACAGGGGGATACAATGAGCAGTACTTC
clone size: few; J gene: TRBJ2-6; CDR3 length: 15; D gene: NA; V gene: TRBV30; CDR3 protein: CAWKSYNPGANVLTF; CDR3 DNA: TGTGCCTGGAAGAGCTACAATCCTGGGGCCAACGTCCTGACTTTC
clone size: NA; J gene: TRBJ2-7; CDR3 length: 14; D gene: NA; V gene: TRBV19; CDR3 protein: CASTPRAFGHEQYF; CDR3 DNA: TGTGCCAGTACCCCCCGCGCGTTCGGTCACGAGCAGTACTTC
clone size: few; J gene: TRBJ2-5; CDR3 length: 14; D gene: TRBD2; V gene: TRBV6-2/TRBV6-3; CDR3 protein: CASSQTSVTETQYF; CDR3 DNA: TGTGCCAGCAGCCAGACTAGCGTAACTGAGACCCAGTACTTC
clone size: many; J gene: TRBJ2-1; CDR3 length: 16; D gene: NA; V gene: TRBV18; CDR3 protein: CASSPPDSLSYNEQFF; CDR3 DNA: TGTGCCAGCTCACCACCGGACTCACTAAGCTACAATGAGCAGTTCTTC